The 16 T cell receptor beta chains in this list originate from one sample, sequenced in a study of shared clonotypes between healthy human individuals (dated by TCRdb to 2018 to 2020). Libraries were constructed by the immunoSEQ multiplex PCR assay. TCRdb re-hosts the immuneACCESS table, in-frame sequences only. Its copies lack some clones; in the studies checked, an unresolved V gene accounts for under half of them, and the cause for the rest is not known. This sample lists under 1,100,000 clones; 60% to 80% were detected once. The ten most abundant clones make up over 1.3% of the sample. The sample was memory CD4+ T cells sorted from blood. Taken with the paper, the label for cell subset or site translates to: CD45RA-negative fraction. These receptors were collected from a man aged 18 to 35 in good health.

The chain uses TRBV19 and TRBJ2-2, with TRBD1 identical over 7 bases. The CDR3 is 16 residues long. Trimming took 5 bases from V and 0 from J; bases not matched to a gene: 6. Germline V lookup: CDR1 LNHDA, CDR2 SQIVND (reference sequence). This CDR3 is CASSRPGQTNTGELFF. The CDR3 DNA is TGTGCCAGTAGTCGTCCGGGACAGACGAACACCGGGGAGCTGTTTTTT.

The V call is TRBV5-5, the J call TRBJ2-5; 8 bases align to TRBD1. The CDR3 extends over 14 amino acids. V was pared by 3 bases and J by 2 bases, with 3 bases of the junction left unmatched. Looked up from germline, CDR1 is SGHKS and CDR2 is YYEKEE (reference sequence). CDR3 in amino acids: CASSSGQGQETQYF. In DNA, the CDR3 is TGTGCCAGCAGCTCAGGACAGGGACAAGAGACCCAGTACTTC.

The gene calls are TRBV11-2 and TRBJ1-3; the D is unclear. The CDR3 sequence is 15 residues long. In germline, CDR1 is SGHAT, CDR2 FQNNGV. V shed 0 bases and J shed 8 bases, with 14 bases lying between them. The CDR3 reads CASSLEVTRTDTIYF. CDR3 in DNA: TGTGCCAGCAGCTTAGAAGTCACCCGGACCGACACCATATATTTT. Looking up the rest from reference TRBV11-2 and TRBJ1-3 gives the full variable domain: EAGVAQSPRYKIIEKRQSVAFWCNPISGHATLYWYQQILGQGPKLLIQFQNNGVVDDSQLPKDRFSAERLKGVDSTLKIQPAKLEDSAVYLCASSLEVTRTDTIYFGEGSWLTVV.

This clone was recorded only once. The CDR3 region is CASRTTGANTGELFF. The CDR3 region has the DNA TGTGCCAGCAGGACAACAGGGGCGAACACCGGGGAGCTGTTTTTT. This chain connects TRBV11-2 to TRBJ2-2; 7 nucleotides align to TRBD1. Germline V CDR1 and CDR2: SGHAT, FQNNGV. This CDR3 has 15 amino acids. The junction had 4 bases not matched to a gene; V was cut back by 6 bases and J by 0 bases.

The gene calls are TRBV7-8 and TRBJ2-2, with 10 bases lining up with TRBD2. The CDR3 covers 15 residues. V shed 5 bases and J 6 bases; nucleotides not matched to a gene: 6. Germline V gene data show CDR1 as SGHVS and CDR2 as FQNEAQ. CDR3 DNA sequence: TGTGCCAGCAGCCAAAGCGGGGGGGCACCCGGGGAGCTGTTTTTT. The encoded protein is CASSQSGGAPGELFF.

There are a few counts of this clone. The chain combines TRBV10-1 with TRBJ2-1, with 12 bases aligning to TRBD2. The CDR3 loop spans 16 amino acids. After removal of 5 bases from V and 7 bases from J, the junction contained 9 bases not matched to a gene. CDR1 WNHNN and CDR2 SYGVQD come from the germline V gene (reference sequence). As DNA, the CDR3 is TGCGCCAGCAGTCCCTTCTCACTAGCGGGAGGTAATGAGCAGTTCTTC. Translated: CASSPFSLAGGNEQFF.

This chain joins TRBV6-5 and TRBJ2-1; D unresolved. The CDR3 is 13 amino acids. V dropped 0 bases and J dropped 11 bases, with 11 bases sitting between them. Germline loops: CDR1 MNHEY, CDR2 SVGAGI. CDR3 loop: CASSYSDRAQQFF. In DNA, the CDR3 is TGTGCCAGCAGTTACTCCGACCGGGCCCAGCAGTTCTTC.

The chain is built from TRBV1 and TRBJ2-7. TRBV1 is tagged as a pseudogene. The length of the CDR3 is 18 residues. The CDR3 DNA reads TGCACCAGCAGCCAAGAAAGCGCAGGGGGACTACCGACCTACGAGCAGTACTTC. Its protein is CTSSQESAGGLPTYEQYF.

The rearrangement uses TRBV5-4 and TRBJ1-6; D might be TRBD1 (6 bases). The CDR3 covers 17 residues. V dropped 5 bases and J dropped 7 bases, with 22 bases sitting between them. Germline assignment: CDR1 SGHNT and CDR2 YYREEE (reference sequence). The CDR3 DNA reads TGTGCCAGCAGATCCGGGGGCCTAGGATCGGTCAATTCACCCCTCCACTTT. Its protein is CASRSGGLGSVNSPLHF.

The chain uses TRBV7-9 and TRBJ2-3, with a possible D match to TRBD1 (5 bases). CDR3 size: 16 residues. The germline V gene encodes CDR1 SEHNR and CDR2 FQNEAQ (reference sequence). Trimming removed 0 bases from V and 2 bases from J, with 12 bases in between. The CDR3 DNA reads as TGTGCCAGCAGCTTAGCGGCGGCAGGGTACACAGATACGCAGTATTTT. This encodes CASSLAAAGYTDTQYF.

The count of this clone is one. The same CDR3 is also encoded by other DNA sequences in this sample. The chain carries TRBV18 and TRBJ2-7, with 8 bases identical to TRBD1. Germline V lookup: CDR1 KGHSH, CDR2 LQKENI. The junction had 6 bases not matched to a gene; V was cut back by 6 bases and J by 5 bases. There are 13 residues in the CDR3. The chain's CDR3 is CASSRKDRDEQYF. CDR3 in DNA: TGTGCCAGCTCCAGGAAGGACAGGGACGAGCAGTACTTC.

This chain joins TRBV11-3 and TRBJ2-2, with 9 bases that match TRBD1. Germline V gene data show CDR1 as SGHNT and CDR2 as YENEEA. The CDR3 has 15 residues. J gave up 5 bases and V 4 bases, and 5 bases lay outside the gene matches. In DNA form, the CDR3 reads TGTGCCAGCAGCTCGGACAGGGGTCTTACCGGGGAGCTGTTTTTT. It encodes CASSSDRGLTGELFF.

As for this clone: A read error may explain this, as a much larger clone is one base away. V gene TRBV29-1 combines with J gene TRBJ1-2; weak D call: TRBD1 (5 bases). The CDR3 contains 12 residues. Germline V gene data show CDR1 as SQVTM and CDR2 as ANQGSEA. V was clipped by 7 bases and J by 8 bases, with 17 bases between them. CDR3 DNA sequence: TGCAGCGCTTTGTGGGGGAAAGGAGGCTACACCTTC. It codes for CSALWGKGGYTF.

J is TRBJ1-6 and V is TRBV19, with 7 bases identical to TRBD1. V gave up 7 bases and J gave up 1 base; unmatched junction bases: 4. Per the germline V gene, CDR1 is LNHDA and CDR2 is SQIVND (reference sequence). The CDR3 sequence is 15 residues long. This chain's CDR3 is CASTPGGSYNSPLHF. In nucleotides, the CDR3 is TGTGCCAGTACCCCAGGGGGGTCCTATAATTCACCCCTCCACTTT.

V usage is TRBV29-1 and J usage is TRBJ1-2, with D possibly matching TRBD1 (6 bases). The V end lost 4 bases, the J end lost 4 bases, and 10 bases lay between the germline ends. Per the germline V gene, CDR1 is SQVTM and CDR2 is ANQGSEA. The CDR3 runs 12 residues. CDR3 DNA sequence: TGCAGCGTTGGTGACAGGACCTATGGCTACACCTTC. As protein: CSVGDRTYGYTF.

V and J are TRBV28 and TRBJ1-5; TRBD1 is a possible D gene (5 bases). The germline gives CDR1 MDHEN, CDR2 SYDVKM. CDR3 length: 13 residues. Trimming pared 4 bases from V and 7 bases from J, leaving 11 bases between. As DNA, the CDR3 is TGTGCCAGCAGTTCAACGGGGGTCCAGCCCCAGCATTTT. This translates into CASSSTGVQPQHF.